This T cell receptor beta chain is drawn from a study of OX40 agonist ivuxolimab in advanced cancers. Across the study: As their treatment, patients were administered ivuxolimab, an agonistic anti-OX40 (CD134) antibody.

This CDR3 contains 15 residues. CDR1 is SNHLY and CDR2 is FYNNEI in the germline V gene. V gave up 10 bases and J gave up 0 bases, with 19 bases separating them. The method was immunoSEQ multiplex PCR; TCRdb's version includes in-frame clones alone and lacks a portion of them. The data show tens of thousands of clones, 65% to 85% seen once. The source of this sequence is an adult with an advanced solid tumor such as melanoma, head and neck, liver or kidney cancer. The material sequenced was CD4+ or CD8+ T cells sorted from blood, taken in a trial of the OX40 agonist ivuxolimab. The chain links TRBV2 to TRBJ2-7; the D gene is possibly TRBD1 (5 bases). The CDR3 region is CATSDLGQSSYEQYF. For the CDR3, the DNA is TGTGCCACCTCAGACTTAGGACAAAGCTCCTACGAGCAGTACTTC.